These T cell receptor beta chains were read from a single sample in a study of metastatic and nonmetastatic thyroid tumors. TCRdb recomputed clones from the PCR reads via MiXCR. The sample lists over 13,000 clones, 20% to 30% occurring once. The specimen sequenced was blood. The receptors here all came from a female donor with papillary thyroid cancer or a benign thyroid nodule (not recorded which). Some clones in this sample may be carry-over from other donors' samples. CDR3s include the opening cysteine and the closing phenylalanine or tryptophan. D genes are given only for firm matches. Only some rows state a clone size, as once, few, many or a class for expanded clones.

D: TRBD1
size: -
V: TRBV7-2
J: TRBJ1-2
CDR3: CASSSGQGYGYTF
DNA: TGTGCCAGCAGCTCCGGACAGGGGTATGGCTACACCTTC

D: -
size: few
V: TRBV10-3
J: TRBJ2-7
CDR3: CAISVQGSPTYEQYF
DNA: TGTGCCATCAGTGTTCAGGGTTCCCCAACCTACGAGCAGTACTTC

D: -
size: many
V: TRBV11-2
J: TRBJ2-1
CDR3: CASSPPRGSAGVNEQFF
DNA: TGTGCCAGCAGCCCACCCCGGGGTAGCGCAGGCGTCAATGAGCAGTTCTTC

D: TRBD2
size: -
V: TRBV24-1
J: TRBJ2-7
CDR3: CATSGGSYEQYF
DNA: TGTGCCACCTCGGGGGGTTCCTACGAGCAGTACTTC

D: -
size: medium-sized
V: TRBV7-9
J: TRBJ1-1
CDR3: CASSPGAGEAFF
DNA: TGTGCCAGCAGCCCCGGGGCCGGTGAAGCTTTCTTT

D: TRBD2
size: -
V: TRBV20-1
J: TRBJ2-7
CDR3: CSAEGLDYEQYF
DNA: TGCAGTGCTGAGGGACTAGACTACGAGCAGTACTTC

D: -
size: -
V: TRBV4-1
J: TRBJ2-7
CDR3: CASSQVFTGTYEQYF
DNA: TGCGCCAGCAGCCAAGTATTTACAGGGACCTACGAGCAGTACTTC

D: -
size: many
V: TRBV19
J: TRBJ1-2
CDR3: CASSPPSRARGVVLGYTF
DNA: TGTGCCAGTAGTCCCCCGAGCCGAGCCCGCGGGGTAGTTCTTGGCTACACCTTC

D: TRBD1
size: medium-sized
V: TRBV6-1
J: TRBJ2-2
CDR3: CASKRETGGGGELFF
DNA: TGTGCCAGCAAGAGGGAGACAGGGGGCGGCGGGGAGCTGTTTTTT

D: -
size: medium-sized
V: TRBV6-4
J: TRBJ1-5
CDR3: CASTRHPQAQHF
DNA: TGTGCCAGCACTAGACACCCTCAAGCCCAGCATTTT

D: TRBD2
size: -
V: TRBV7-9
J: TRBJ2-7
CDR3: CASVAGGPHEQYF
DNA: TGTGCCAGCGTGGCGGGAGGGCCCCACGAGCAGTACTTC

D: -
size: many
V: TRBV10-3
J: TRBJ2-5
CDR3: CASGGDQETQYF
DNA: TGTGCATCAGGGGGGGATCAAGAGACCCAGTACTTC

D: -
size: many
V: TRBV7-2
J: TRBJ2-5
CDR3: CASSLDSATQETQYF
DNA: TGTGCCAGCAGCTTAGATTCGGCGACTCAAGAGACCCAGTACTTC

D: TRBD1
size: many
V: TRBV3-1
J: TRBJ1-2
CDR3: CASSQEGRGGYTF
DNA: TGTGCCAGCAGCCAAGAAGGCAGGGGGGGCTACACCTTC

D: -
size: -
V: TRBV20-1
J: TRBJ2-7
CDR3: CSAIGFWDYEQYF
DNA: TGCAGTGCTATAGGGTTCTGGGACTACGAGCAGTACTTC

D: -
size: -
V: TRBV6-2/TRBV6-3
J: TRBJ1-2
CDR3: CASSRPASNYGYTF
DNA: TGTGCCAGCAGTCGGCCGGCCTCCAACTATGGCTACACCTTC

D: TRBD2
size: -
V: TRBV5-1
J: TRBJ2-7
CDR3: CASSLAIAGGHEQYF
DNA: TGCGCCAGCAGCTTGGCAATAGCGGGAGGCCACGAGCAGTACTTC

D: -
size: -
V: TRBV20-1
J: TRBJ1-1
CDR3: CSSSKGRTEASF
DNA: TGCAGTTCTAGTAAGGGTAGGACTGAAGCTTCCTTT

D: -
size: -
V: TRBV10-2
J: TRBJ2-7
CDR3: CASVAALWLIHEQYF
DNA: TGCGCCAGCGTGGCTGCCCTCTGGTTGATACACGAGCAGTACTTC

D: -
size: many
V: TRBV2
J: TRBJ1-4
CDR3: CASSKTGFNEKLFF
DNA: TGTGCCAGCTCCAAAACAGGGTTCAATGAAAAACTGTTTTTT

D: -
size: few
V: TRBV6-1
J: TRBJ2-3
CDR3: CATATRDVEDTQYF
DNA: TGTGCCACCGCTACCCGGGACGTCGAAGATACGCAGTATTTT

D: -
size: -
V: TRBV20-1
J: TRBJ2-7
CDR3: CSARGPLTYEQYF
DNA: TGCAGTGCTAGAGGACCCTTAACCTACGAGCAGTACTTC

D: -
size: medium-sized
V: TRBV28
J: TRBJ1-5
CDR3: CASSFLGGFQPQHF
DNA: TGTGCCAGCAGTTTCCTAGGAGGGTTTCAGCCCCAGCATTTT

D: TRBD1
size: medium-sized
V: TRBV28
J: TRBJ1-2
CDR3: CASSLPRGLSYGYTF
DNA: TGTGCCAGCAGTTTGCCCAGGGGGCTAAGCTATGGCTACACCTTC

D: -
size: -
V: TRBV7-9
J: TRBJ1-6
CDR3: CASSPGSSYNSPTHF
DNA: TGTGCCAGCAGCCCGGGTAGCTCCTATAATTCACCCACCCACTTT

D: TRBD2
size: medium-sized
V: TRBV12-3/TRBV12-4
J: TRBJ2-1
CDR3: CASSPGTSGSFIEQFF
DNA: TGTGCCAGCAGCCCGGGGACTAGCGGGAGTTTTATTGAGCAGTTCTTC

D: TRBD1
size: -
V: TRBV11-2
J: TRBJ2-7
CDR3: CASSPMYGTGGYEQYF
DNA: TGTGCCAGCAGCCCCATGTACGGGACAGGGGGCTACGAGCAGTACTTC

D: TRBD1
size: few
V: TRBV12-3/TRBV12-4
J: TRBJ2-6
CDR3: CASSPLRGRFGSNVLTF
DNA: TGTGCCAGCAGTCCCTTAAGGGGGCGGTTCGGGTCCAACGTCCTGACTTTC

D: TRBD1
size: once
V: TRBV4-2
J: TRBJ2-2
CDR3: CASSPQGSIIGELFF
DNA: TGTGCCAGCAGCCCACAGGGGTCGATCATCGGGGAGCTGTTTTTT

D: TRBD1
size: medium-sized
V: TRBV12-3/TRBV12-4
J: TRBJ2-2
CDR3: CASSSGTGNTGELFF
DNA: TGTGCCAGCAGTTCCGGGACAGGGAACACCGGGGAGCTGTTTTTT

D: TRBD2
size: medium-sized
V: TRBV6-1
J: TRBJ2-1
CDR3: CASSRGLAGADNEQFF
DNA: TGTGCCAGCAGTAGGGGACTAGCGGGAGCGGACAATGAGCAGTTCTTC

D: TRBD2
size: few
V: TRBV6-1
J: TRBJ2-2
CDR3: CASRARTSGESGELFF
DNA: TGTGCCAGCAGGGCGCGGACTAGCGGGGAGTCCGGGGAGCTGTTTTTT

D: -
size: many
V: TRBV20-1
J: TRBJ2-2
CDR3: CSARDETGELFF
DNA: TGCAGTGCTAGAGATGAAACCGGGGAGCTGTTTTTT

D: -
size: many
V: TRBV4-2
J: TRBJ1-5
CDR3: CASSQELEGVGQPQHF
DNA: TGTGCCAGCAGCCAAGAGCTTGAGGGGGTGGGCCAGCCCCAGCATTTT

D: -
size: -
V: TRBV13
J: TRBJ2-2
CDR3: CASSLVPGANTGELFF
DNA: TGTGCCAGCAGCTTAGTTCCGGGTGCGAACACCGGGGAGCTGTTTTTT

D: -
size: many
V: TRBV27
J: TRBJ1-1
CDR3: CASSFSPNTEAFF
DNA: TGTGCCAGCAGTTTTAGCCCGAACACTGAAGCTTTCTTT

D: -
size: many
V: TRBV5-1
J: TRBJ2-7
CDR3: CASSLRDDYEQYF
DNA: TGCGCCAGCAGCTTGCGGGATGACTACGAGCAGTACTTC

D: -
size: few
V: TRBV27
J: TRBJ2-7
CDR3: CASGKADRHEQYF
DNA: TGTGCCAGCGGAAAAGCGGACAGACACGAGCAGTACTTC

D: -
size: -
V: TRBV12-3/TRBV12-4
J: TRBJ2-7
CDR3: CASRGVVYEQYF
DNA: TGTGCCAGCAGAGGAGTTGTATACGAGCAGTACTTC

D: -
size: medium-sized
V: TRBV10-3
J: TRBJ2-1
CDR3: CAISEGPVDNEQFF
DNA: TGTGCCATCAGTGAGGGCCCGGTAGACAATGAGCAGTTCTTC

D: -
size: few
V: TRBV6-5
J: TRBJ2-1
CDR3: CASSYSVSGTYNEQFF
DNA: TGTGCCAGCAGTTACTCGGTTAGCGGTACCTACAATGAGCAGTTCTTC

D: -
size: many
V: TRBV28
J: TRBJ1-4
CDR3: CASSLYPRRAGQTNEKLFF
DNA: TGTGCCAGCAGTTTATATCCCCGCAGGGCGGGTCAAACTAATGAAAAACTGTTTTTT

D: -
size: -
V: TRBV5-1
J: TRBJ2-7
CDR3: CASSPGRPPDEQYF
DNA: TGCGCCAGCAGCCCAGGGAGGCCTCCGGACGAGCAGTACTTC

D: -
size: few
V: TRBV27
J: TRBJ2-7
CDR3: CASSFFAGSSIYKRYF
DNA: TGTGCCAGCAGTTTTTTTGCAGGTTCTTCAATCTACAAGCGGTACTTC

D: -
size: medium-sized
V: TRBV10-3
J: TRBJ1-5
CDR3: CAIREEGPQHF
DNA: TGTGCCATCAGGGAAGAGGGCCCCCAGCATTTT

D: -
size: -
V: TRBV20-1
J: TRBJ2-7
CDR3: CSATGWGKHYEQYF
DNA: TGCAGTGCTACGGGTTGGGGCAAACACTACGAGCAGTACTTC

D: -
size: many
V: TRBV4-2
J: TRBJ1-2
CDR3: CASSQEASAKPTYTF
DNA: TGTGCCAGCAGCCAAGAGGCATCGGCAAAACCTACCTACACCTTC

D: TRBD1
size: many
V: TRBV9
J: TRBJ1-2
CDR3: CASSPSGQGTGGYTF
DNA: TGTGCCAGCAGCCCCTCGGGACAGGGGACGGGAGGCTACACCTTC

D: -
size: few
V: TRBV6-1
J: TRBJ2-7
CDR3: CASRTHHNEQYF
DNA: TGTGCCAGCAGGACCCACCACAACGAGCAGTACTTC

D: -
size: few
V: TRBV6-5
J: TRBJ2-7
CDR3: CASSYSIGRGYEQYF
DNA: TGTGCCAGCAGTTACTCAATCGGACGTGGCTACGAGCAGTACTTC

D: -
size: once
V: TRBV7-7
J: TRBJ2-3
CDR3: CASSLGSVITDTQYF
DNA: TGTGCTAGCAGCTTAGGTAGCGTTATCACAGATACGCAGTATTTT

D: -
size: -
V: TRBV20-1
J: TRBJ1-4
CDR3: CSARDVGTNEKLFF
DNA: TGCAGTGCTAGAGATGTGGGGACTAATGAAAAACTGTTTTTT

D: -
size: medium-sized
V: TRBV6-1
J: TRBJ1-5
CDR3: CASSSDLGGPQHF
DNA: TGTGCCAGCAGTTCTGACCTCGGGGGGCCCCAGCATTTT